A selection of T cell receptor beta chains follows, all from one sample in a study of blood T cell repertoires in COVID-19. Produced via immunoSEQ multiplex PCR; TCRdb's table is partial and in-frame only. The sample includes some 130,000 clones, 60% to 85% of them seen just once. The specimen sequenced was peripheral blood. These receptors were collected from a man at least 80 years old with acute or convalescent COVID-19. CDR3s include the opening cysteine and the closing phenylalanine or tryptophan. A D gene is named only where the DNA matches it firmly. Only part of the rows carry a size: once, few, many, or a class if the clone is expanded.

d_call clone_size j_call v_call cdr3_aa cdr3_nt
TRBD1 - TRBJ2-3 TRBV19 CASSIRQGRTDTQYF TGTGCCAGTAGTATTAGACAGGGCCGCACAGATACGCAGTATTTT
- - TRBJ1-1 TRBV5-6 CASSARTWPNTEAFF TGTGCCAGCAGCGCAAGGACTTGGCCGAACACTGAAGCTTTCTTT
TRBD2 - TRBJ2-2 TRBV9 CASKSGGPGGTGELFF TGTGCCAGCAAAAGCGGGGGCCCGGGGGGTACCGGGGAGCTGTTTTTT
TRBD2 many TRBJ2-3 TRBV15 CATSKGAGGRDTQYF TGTGCCACCAGCAAGGGGGCGGGGGGGCGAGATACGCAGTATTTT
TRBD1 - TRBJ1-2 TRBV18 CASSHRDRGEYGYTF TGTGCCAGCTCACACCGTGACAGGGGGGAATATGGCTACACCTTC
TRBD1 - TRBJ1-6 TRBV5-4 CASSPDRGYSPLHF TGTGCCAGCAGCCCAGACAGGGGCTATTCACCCCTCCACTTT
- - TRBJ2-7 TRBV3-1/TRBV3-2 CASSLRGSYEQYF TGTGCCAGCAGTCTTCGAGGCTCCTACGAGCAGTACTTC
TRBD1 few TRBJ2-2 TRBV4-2 CASSQQGDGGELFF TGTGCCAGCAGCCAACAGGGGGACGGCGGGGAGCTGTTTTTT
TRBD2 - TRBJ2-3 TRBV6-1 CASSGFQGSGGDTQYF TGTGCCAGCAGTGGGTTCCAGGGGAGCGGGGGAGATACGCAGTATTTT
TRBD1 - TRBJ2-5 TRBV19 CASSQRDRGETQYF TGTGCCAGTAGTCAAAGGGACAGGGGAGAGACCCAGTACTTC
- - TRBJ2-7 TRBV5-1 CASSSTSGGLGYEQYF TGCGCCAGCAGCTCCACATCCGGGGGATTGGGGTACGAGCAGTACTTC
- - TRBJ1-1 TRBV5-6 CASSRREGNTEAFF TGTGCCAGCAGCCGGCGGGAGGGGAACACTGAAGCTTTCTTT
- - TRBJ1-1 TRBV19 CASSIGAPNTEAFF TGTGCCAGTAGTATTGGGGCACCGAACACTGAAGCTTTCTTT
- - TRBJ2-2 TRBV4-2 CASSPEASLNTGELFF TGTGCCAGCAGCCCGGAAGCTAGCCTGAACACCGGGGAGCTGTTTTTT
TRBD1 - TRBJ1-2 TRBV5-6 CASTSRTGTLSNYGYTF TGTGCCAGCACCTCCAGGACAGGTACCCTTTCTAACTATGGCTACACCTTC
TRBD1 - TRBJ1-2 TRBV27 CASSTYYTGGGKDGYTF TGTGCCAGCAGTACCTACTACACAGGGGGGGGAAAGGATGGCTACACCTTC
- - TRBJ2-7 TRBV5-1 CASSLNGGKGNEQYF TGCGCCAGCAGCTTGAATGGAGGGAAAGGTAACGAGCAGTACTTC
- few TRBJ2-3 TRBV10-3 CAISESKGPADTQYF TGTGCCATCAGTGAGTCGAAGGGGCCAGCAGATACGCAGTATTTT
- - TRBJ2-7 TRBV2 CASSASRGYEQYF TGTGCCAGCAGTGCCAGCCGCGGATACGAGCAGTACTTC
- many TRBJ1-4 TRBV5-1 CASSSGTPTNEKLFF TGCGCCAGCAGCTCGGGGACACCAACTAATGAAAAACTGTTTTTT
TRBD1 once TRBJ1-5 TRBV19 CASKEGARNQPQHF TGTGCCAGTAAAGAGGGGGCGCGCAATCAGCCCCAGCATTTT
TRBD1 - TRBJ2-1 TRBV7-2 CASSLGQGVYNEQFF TGTGCCAGCAGCTTGGGACAGGGGGTCTACAATGAGCAGTTCTTC
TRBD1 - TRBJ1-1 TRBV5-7 CASSLVGQGMEHTEAFF TGTGCCAGCAGCTTGGTAGGACAGGGGATGGAGCACACTGAAGCTTTCTTT
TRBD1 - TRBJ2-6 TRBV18 CASSPRTGGDSSGANVLTF TGTGCCAGCTCACCCCGTACAGGGGGCGACTCCTCTGGGGCCAACGTCCTGACTTTC
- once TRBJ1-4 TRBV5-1 CASSSEGVSREKLFF TGCGCCAGCAGCTCTGAAGGGGTGTCGCGGGAAAAACTGTTTTTT
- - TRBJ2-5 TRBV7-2 CASSSQRLTPGETQYF TGTGCCAGCAGCTCCCAGAGACTAACTCCAGGAGAGACCCAGTACTTC
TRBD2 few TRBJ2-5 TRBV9 CASSVSSGGETQYF TGTGCCAGCAGCGTATCCAGCGGGGGAGAGACCCAGTACTTC
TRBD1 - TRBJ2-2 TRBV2 CATSDRVGSGELFF TGTGCCACCTCGGACAGGGTGGGGTCCGGGGAGCTGTTTTTT
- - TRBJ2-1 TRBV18 CASSAMSEQFF TGTGCCAGCTCCGCTATGAGTGAGCAGTTCTTC
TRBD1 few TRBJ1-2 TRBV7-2 CASSGDRGPYGYTF TGTGCCAGCAGCGGGGACAGGGGGCCCTATGGCTACACCTTC
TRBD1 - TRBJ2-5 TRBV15 CATSRGQGAAETQYF TGTGCCACCAGCAGAGGACAGGGGGCTGCAGAGACCCAGTACTTC
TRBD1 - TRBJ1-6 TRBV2 CASRFAGTGDSPLHF TGTGCCAGCAGATTCGCCGGGACAGGGGATTCACCCCTCCACTTT
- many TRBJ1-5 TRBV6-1 CASSEYRGANNQPQHF TGTGCCAGCAGTGAGTATCGGGGGGCTAACAATCAGCCCCAGCATTTT
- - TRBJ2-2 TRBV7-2 CASSLGIGGTANTGELFF TGTGCCAGCAGCTTAGGCATCGGAGGGACAGCGAACACCGGGGAGCTGTTTTTT
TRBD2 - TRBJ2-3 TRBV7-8 CASSPRGAFTDTQYF TGTGCCAGCAGCCCGCGGGGGGCGTTCACAGATACGCAGTATTTT
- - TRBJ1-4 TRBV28 CASFDPGAEKLFF TGTGCCAGTTTCGATCCGGGAGCCGAAAAACTGTTTTTT
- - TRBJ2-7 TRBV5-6 CASSQGRESEQYF TGTGCCAGCAGCCAGGGTCGTGAATCCGAGCAGTACTTC
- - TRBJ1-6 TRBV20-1 CSAQRGSPLHF TGCAGTGCTCAACGCGGTTCACCCCTCCACTTT
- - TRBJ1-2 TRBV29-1 CSVGPEAGYTF TGCAGCGTTGGGCCGGAGGCTGGCTACACCTTC
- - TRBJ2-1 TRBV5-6 CASSLVVDEQFF TGTGCCAGCAGCTTGGTAGTTGATGAGCAGTTCTTC
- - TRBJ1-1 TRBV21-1 CAHMAGDIVTEAFF TGTGCCCACATGGCAGGGGATATAGTGACTGAAGCTTTCTTT
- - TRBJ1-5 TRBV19 CASSAAPQGWNQPQHF TGTGCCAGTAGTGCCGCCCCACAGGGTTGGAATCAGCCCCAGCATTTT
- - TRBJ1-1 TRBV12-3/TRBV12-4 CASNQQGGTEAFF TGTGCCAGCAACCAACAGGGTGGGACTGAAGCTTTCTTT
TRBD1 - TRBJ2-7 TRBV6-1 CASSEGPTGSEQYF TGTGCCAGCAGTGAAGGTCCGACAGGGAGTGAGCAGTACTTC
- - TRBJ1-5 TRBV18 CASSPLADSNQPQHF TGTGCCAGCTCACCACTGGCTGATAGCAATCAGCCCCAGCATTTT
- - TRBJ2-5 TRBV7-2 CASSLGVGQQETQYF TGTGCCAGCAGCTTAGGAGTTGGACAGCAAGAGACCCAGTACTTC
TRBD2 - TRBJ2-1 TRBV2 CASSESSGGANEQFF TGTGCCAGCAGTGAATCTAGCGGGGGGGCCAATGAGCAGTTCTTC
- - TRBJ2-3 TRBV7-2 CASSLVRLASTQYF TGTGCCAGCAGCTTAGTAAGGCTAGCAAGTACGCAGTATTTT
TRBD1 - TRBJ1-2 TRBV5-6 CASRPDREHNYGYTF TGTGCCAGCAGACCGGACAGGGAACATAACTATGGCTACACCTTC
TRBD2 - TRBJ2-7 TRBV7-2 CASSLGDYYEQYF TGTGCCAGCAGCTTAGGGGACTACTACGAGCAGTACTTC
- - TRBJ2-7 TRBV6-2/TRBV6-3 CASSYDFTYEQYF TGTGCCAGCAGTTACGACTTCACCTACGAGCAGTACTTC
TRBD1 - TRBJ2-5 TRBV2 CASKMGQGETQYF TGTGCCAGCAAAATGGGACAGGGAGAGACCCAGTACTTC